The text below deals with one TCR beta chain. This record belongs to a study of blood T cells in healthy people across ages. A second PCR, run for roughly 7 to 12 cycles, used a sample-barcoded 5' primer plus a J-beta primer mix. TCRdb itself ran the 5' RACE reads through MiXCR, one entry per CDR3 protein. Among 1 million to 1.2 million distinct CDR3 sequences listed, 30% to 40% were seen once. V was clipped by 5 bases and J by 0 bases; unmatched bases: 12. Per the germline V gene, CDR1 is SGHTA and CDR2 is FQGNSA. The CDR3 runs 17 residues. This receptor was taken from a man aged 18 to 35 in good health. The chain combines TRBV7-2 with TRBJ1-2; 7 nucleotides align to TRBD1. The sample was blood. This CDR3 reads CASSHLGQVDPNYGYTF. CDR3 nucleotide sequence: TGTGCCAGCAGCCACCTTGGACAGGTGGATCCTAACTATGGCTACACCTTC.